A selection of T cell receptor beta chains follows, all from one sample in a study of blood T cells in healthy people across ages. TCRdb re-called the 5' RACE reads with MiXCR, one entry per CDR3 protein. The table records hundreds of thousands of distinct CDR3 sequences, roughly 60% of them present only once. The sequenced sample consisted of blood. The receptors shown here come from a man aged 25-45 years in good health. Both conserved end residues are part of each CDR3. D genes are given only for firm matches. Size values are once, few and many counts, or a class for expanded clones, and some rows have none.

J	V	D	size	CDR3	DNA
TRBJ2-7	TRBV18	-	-	CASSPSGSALYEQYF	TGTGCCAGCTCACCAAGCGGGTCCGCGCTCTACGAGCAGTACTTC
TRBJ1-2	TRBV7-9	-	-	CASSPTPSYGYTF	TGTGCCAGCAGCCCTACGCCCAGCTATGGCTACACCTTC
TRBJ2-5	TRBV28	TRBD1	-	CVSNEGAMETQYF	TGTGTCAGCAACGAGGGGGCTATGGAGACCCAGTACTTC
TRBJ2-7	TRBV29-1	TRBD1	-	CSVSGTDYEQYF	TGCAGCGTCTCCGGGACAGACTACGAGCAGTACTTC
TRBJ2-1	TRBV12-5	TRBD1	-	CATTGQGWNEQFF	TGTGCTACCACCGGACAGGGGTGGAATGAGCAGTTCTTC
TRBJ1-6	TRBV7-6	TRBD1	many	CASSLGQGSSPLHF	TGTGCCAGCAGCTTAGGACAGGGTAGTTCACCCCTCCACTTT
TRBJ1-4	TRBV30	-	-	CAWTGVATNEKLFF	TGTGCCTGGACAGGAGTCGCAACTAATGAAAAACTGTTTTTT
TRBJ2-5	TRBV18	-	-	CASSPLDRQETQYF	TGTGCCAGCTCACCACTGGACAGACAAGAGACCCAGTACTTC
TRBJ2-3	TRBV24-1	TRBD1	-	CATAPGQGPTDTQYF	TGTGCCACTGCACCTGGACAGGGCCCCACAGATACGCAGTATTTT
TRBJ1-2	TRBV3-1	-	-	CASTLSTADYGYTF	TGTGCCAGCACCTTATCGACAGCCGATTATGGCTACACCTTC
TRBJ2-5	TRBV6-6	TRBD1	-	CASKHTGTGSETQYF	TGTGCCAGCAAACACACCGGGACAGGGTCGGAGACCCAGTACTTC
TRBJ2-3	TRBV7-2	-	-	CASSLGVGTSADTQYF	TGTGCCAGCAGCTTGGGGGTCGGGACATCGGCAGATACGCAGTATTTT
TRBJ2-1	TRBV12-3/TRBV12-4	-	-	CASSFLAGEQFF	TGTGCCAGCAGTTTTCTAGCCGGTGAGCAGTTCTTC
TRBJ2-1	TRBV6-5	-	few	CASSYSGHEQFF	TGTGCCAGCAGTTACTCGGGGCATGAGCAGTTCTTC
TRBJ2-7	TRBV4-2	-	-	CASSQELRQPEQYF	TGTGCCAGCAGCCAAGAACTCCGACAACCCGAGCAGTACTTC
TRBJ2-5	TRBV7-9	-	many	CASTPPGEETQYF	TGTGCCAGCACCCCTCCGGGTGAGGAGACCCAGTACTTC
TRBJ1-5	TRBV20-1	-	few	CSATTRGPLQPQHF	TGCAGTGCCACCACCCGGGGGCCCCTCCAGCCCCAGCATTTT
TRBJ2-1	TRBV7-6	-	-	CASSNLANEQFF	TGTGCCAGCAGCAACCTAGCGAATGAGCAGTTCTTC
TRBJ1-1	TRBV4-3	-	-	CASSQDRGQRKTEAFF	TGCGCCAGCAGCCAAGATCGGGGCCAGAGGAAGACTGAAGCTTTCTTT
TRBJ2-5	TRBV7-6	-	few	CASSPGRGQETQYF	TGTGCCAGCAGTCCCGGTAGGGGACAAGAGACCCAGTACTTC
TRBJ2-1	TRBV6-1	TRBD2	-	CASSEEASGIGNEQFF	TGTGCCAGCAGTGAAGAGGCTAGCGGGATTGGCAATGAGCAGTTCTTC
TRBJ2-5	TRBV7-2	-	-	CASSSTGIQETQYF	TGTGCCAGCAGCTCGACGGGGATTCAAGAGACCCAGTACTTC
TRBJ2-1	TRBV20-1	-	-	CSARDFMGGANEQFF	TGCAGTGCTAGAGATTTTATGGGGGGGGCCAATGAGCAGTTCTTC
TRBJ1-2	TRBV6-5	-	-	CASSYSVGETNYGYTF	TGTGCCAGCAGTTACTCTGTAGGGGAAACTAACTATGGCTACACCTTC
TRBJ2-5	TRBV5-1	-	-	CASRGAERDIQETQYF	TGCGCCAGCCGGGGTGCGGAGCGGGACATCCAAGAGACCCAGTACTTC
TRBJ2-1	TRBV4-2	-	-	CAGSQDNGPQNNEQFF	TGTGCCGGCAGCCAAGATAATGGTCCACAGAACAATGAGCAGTTCTTC
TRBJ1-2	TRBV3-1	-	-	CASSSPGGGSVGYTF	TGTGCCAGCAGCTCCCCAGGCGGGGGCTCGGTCGGCTACACCTTC
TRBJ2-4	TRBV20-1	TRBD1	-	CSAPTGQGWGGGAKNIQYF	TGCAGTGCCCCTACCGGACAGGGTTGGGGTGGGGGAGCCAAAAACATTCAGTACTTC
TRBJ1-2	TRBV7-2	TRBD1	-	CASSPTQGVGYTF	TGTGCCAGCAGCCCAACACAGGGGGTTGGCTACACCTTC
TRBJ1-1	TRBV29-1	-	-	CSALGLLATEAFF	TGCAGCGCATTAGGGCTACTGGCCACTGAAGCTTTCTTT
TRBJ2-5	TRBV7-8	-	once	CASSLGSTQETQYF	TGTGCCAGCAGCTTAGGATCGACGCAAGAGACCCAGTACTTC
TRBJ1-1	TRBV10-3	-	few	CAAQGARRTEAFF	TGTGCCGCTCAAGGGGCCCGTAGGACTGAAGCTTTCTTT
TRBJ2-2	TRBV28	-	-	CASSKLRRGRAGELFF	TGTGCCAGCAGCAAACTACGACGGGGCAGGGCCGGGGAGCTGTTTTTT
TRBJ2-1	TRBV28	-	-	CASSLFRGAGGRNEQFF	TGTGCCAGCAGTTTATTCAGGGGGGCGGGAGGTCGCAATGAGCAGTTCTTC
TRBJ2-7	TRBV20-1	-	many	CSVPRRSGEQYF	TGCAGTGTCCCTAGACGGTCTGGAGAGCAGTACTTC
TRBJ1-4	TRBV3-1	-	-	CASSEAGIKEKLFF	TGTGCCAGCAGCGAGGCCGGGATTAAAGAAAAACTGTTTTTT
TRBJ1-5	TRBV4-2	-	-	CASSQDLRAGNQPQHF	TGTGCCAGCAGCCAAGACCTTCGTGCGGGCAATCAGCCCCAGCATTTT
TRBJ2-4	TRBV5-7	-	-	CASSPTSRGDIQYF	TGTGCCAGCAGCCCAACTTCTAGGGGAGACATTCAGTACTTC
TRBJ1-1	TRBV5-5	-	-	CASSLVRQNTEAFF	TGTGCCAGCAGCTTGGTTCGACAGAACACTGAAGCTTTCTTT
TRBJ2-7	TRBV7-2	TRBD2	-	CASSSGGSGGSYEQYF	TGTGCCAGCAGCTCCGGGGGTAGCGGGGGTAGCTACGAGCAGTACTTC
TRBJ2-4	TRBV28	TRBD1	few	CASSRLGQGNNIQYF	TGTGCCAGCAGCAGACTGGGACAGGGTAACAACATTCAGTACTTC
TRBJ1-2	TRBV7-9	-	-	CASSPPREAGYGYTF	TGTGCCAGCAGCCCCCCTCGGGAGGCGGGGTATGGCTACACCTTC